This entry concerns a single TCR beta chain. Its target is not known. Per germline, CDR1 SGDLS and CDR2 YYNGEE. V dropped 3 bases and J dropped 4; count of bases not matched to a gene: 8. CDR3 length: 17 amino acids. This specimen comes from a study of cytomegalovirus exposure and HLA in healthy donors. Overall study findings and caveats: CMV serostatus alone was available as immune exposure information. Sequencing likely generated an artifact that appeared as a cluster of highly shared sequence variants.

The study ran its PCR with 60 Vbeta and 13 Jbeta primers. Assay used: immunoSEQ multiplex PCR; TCRdb lists only in-frame clones, some missing. The sample shows approximately 110,000 clones, 65% to 80% of them seen only once. Material: PBMCs. V usage is TRBV9 and J usage is TRBJ1-3; 12 nucleotides line up with TRBD1. The TCR was taken from a woman in her sixties in good health and CMV-seropositive. The CDR3: CASSEGGQGASGNTIYF. CDR3 bases: TGTGCCAGCAGCGAGGGGGGACAGGGGGCGTCCGGAAACACCATATATTTT. Supplemented by reference TRBV9 and TRBJ1-3, the full variable domain reads DSGVTQTPKHLITATGQRVTLRCSPRSGDLSVYWYQQSLDQGLQFLIQYYNGEERAKGNILERFSAQQFPDLHSELNLSSLELGDSALYFCASSEGGQGASGNTIYFGEGSWLTVV.